The rows below give T cell receptor beta chains drawn from one sample of a study of control samples from healthy donors and cancer patients. TCRdb's table, derived via immunoSEQ multiplex PCR, lists solely in-frame clones and lacks some. The table has 100,000 to 150,000 clones, 90% to 95% seen once. What was sequenced was blood. Receptor source: a woman between 18 and 30 years old in good health. CDR3s leave out the opening cysteine and the closing phenylalanine or tryptophan. Fields, in order: V gene, D gene, J gene, CDR3 protein. The D gene is left open where the match is weak.

TRBV7-9,TRBD2,TRBJ2-7,ASSLIAGGREQY
TRBV30,-,TRBJ2-2,AWSPGLVFGELF
TRBV27,-,TRBJ2-5,ASSLWAQETQY
TRBV5-1,TRBD1,TRBJ2-3,ASSLARDRVLPHNTDTQY
TRBV5-6,TRBD1,TRBJ1-3,ASSLQGAGNTIY
TRBV18,-,TRBJ2-3,ASSPSRTGTDTQY
TRBV6-1,-,TRBJ2-4,ASSARGTFLLAKNIQY
TRBV24-1,TRBD1,TRBJ2-3,ATSDLGGSTDTQY
TRBV28,-,TRBJ1-4,ASSFRTTNEKLF
TRBV29-1,-,TRBJ1-2,SVEDKFYGYT
TRBV15,-,TRBJ1-4,ATGGLTNEKLF
TRBV4-2,-,TRBJ2-2,ASSQDRRTGELF
TRBV7-9,-,TRBJ2-5,ASSLEWETQY
TRBV9,TRBD2,TRBJ2-3,ASSVATSDLHTDTQY
TRBV10-1,-,TRBJ2-3,ASSESAGGTDTQY
TRBV2,-,TRBJ2-2,ASSEVAGARPGELF
TRBV19,-,TRBJ2-1,ASHPTGKEYNEQF
TRBV5-4,TRBD2,TRBJ2-7,ASSLTSGSSEQY
TRBV5-8,-,TRBJ1-2,ASSTKPGTTANYGYT
TRBV30,TRBD1,TRBJ1-3,AWTPEDRQNGNTIY
TRBV25-1,-,TRBJ1-4,ASSDMTATNEKLF
TRBV6-5,TRBD1,TRBJ1-1,ASRAQGRRTEAF
TRBV28,-,TRBJ2-7,ASSRTSQFYEQY
TRBV2,-,TRBJ1-1,ASRPDRASEAF
TRBV29-1,-,TRBJ1-2,SVVVGQGTYGYT
TRBV7-2,-,TRBJ2-3,ASSPTGHLTDTQY
TRBV28,TRBD1,TRBJ1-1,ASSQPSGTGL
TRBV7-8,TRBD1,TRBJ1-1,ASSLGTGGEAF
TRBV18,TRBD2,TRBJ2-1,ASSPLPTSGLNNEQF
TRBV7-2,-,TRBJ2-3,ASSLSERLPQY
TRBV30,TRBD1,TRBJ1-5,AWSARGQGQPQH
TRBV28,TRBD1,TRBJ1-1,ASSPGDRAPILEAF
TRBV5-1,-,TRBJ2-2,ASSFGLGNTGELF
TRBV3-1/TRBV3-2,TRBD1,TRBJ1-4,ASSPLKTGTANEKLF
TRBV6-2/TRBV6-3,TRBD1,TRBJ2-5,ASSRGQGARETQY